This T cell receptor beta chain comes out of a study of neurological immune-mediated disorders. J was trimmed by 0 bases and V by 7 bases; bases with no gene match: 3. The CDR3 consists of 14 residues. The germline gives CDR1 SQVTM, CDR2 ANQGSEA. The cDNA was produced through 5'RACE with 10-nucleotide random UMIs. One entry per CDR3 protein, called by TCRdb with MiXCR from the 5' RACE reads. The repertoire holds some 60,000 distinct CDR3 sequences, with around 10% as singletons. The sample's time point: longitudinal time-point 1 (baseline). This clonotype has ten or more counts. The chain has TRBV29-1 and TRBJ2-3; 11 nucleotides line up with TRBD2. This sequence originates from a male donor with HTLV-1-associated myelopathy (HAM/TSP). The material sequenced was PBMCs. The CDR3, as DNA: TGCAGCGAACGACTAGCGGGGAGCACAGATACGCAGTATTTT. This translates into CSERLAGSTDTQYF.